This section outlines one TCR beta chain sequence together with its context. Its antigen remains unknown. The sample comes from a study of cytomegalovirus exposure and HLA in healthy donors. Researchers ran the PCR with 60 Vbeta and 13 Jbeta primers. TCRdb's copy holds only in-frame clones and misses some; the assay was immunoSEQ multiplex PCR. The sample carries some 180,000 clones, under 85% recorded once. Germline-derived CDR1 and CDR2 are LNHDA and SQIVND (reference sequence). The junction had 4 bases not matched to a gene; V was cut back by 0 bases and J by 5 bases. CDR3 length equals 15 residues. Findings of the study overall: The presence/absence work took it that sequencing depth was about the same across donors.

V usage is TRBV19 and J usage is TRBJ2-1; 7 bases align to TRBD2. The sample consisted of PBMCs. This TCR derives from a male donor in good health and CMV-seronegative. The CDR3 region has the DNA TGTGCCAGTAGTATAGATGGGGAGGGACACAATGAGCAGTTCTTC. Protein sequence: CASSIDGEGHNEQFF.